The 13 T cell receptor beta chains listed next were all sequenced from one sample in a study of a mutant IDH1 vaccine in newly diagnosed glioma. Their antigen targets remain unknown. Time point here: week 11, during vaccination. Doses consisted of 300 ug of mutant IDH1 20-mer peptide each, paired with topical imiquimod. Assay used: immunoSEQ multiplex PCR; TCRdb lists only in-frame clones, some missing. The table includes under 150,000 clones, 85% to 90% detected once. Sequencing used PBMCs, obtained from a glioma patient whose treatment included an IDH1 peptide vaccine. These receptor sequences come from a woman between 45 and 65 years old with glioma.

The chain employs TRBV6-6 and TRBJ1-1; no clear D. The germline V gene has CDR1 MNHNY and CDR2 SVGAGI (reference sequence). This CDR3 is built from 13 residues. Trimming left V 2 bases short and J 2 bases short, with 6 bases between. In nucleotides, the CDR3 is TGTGCCAGCAGTTACGGATCAAACACTGAAGCTTTCTTT. Residues: CASSYGSNTEAFF.

CDR3 DNA sequence: TGTGCCAGCAGCTTGGGCGCAGGTAGCAATCAGCCCCAGCATTTT. Its protein product is CASSLGAGSNQPQHF. The chain recombines TRBV5-8 with TRBJ1-5, with D uncertain. The CDR3 is 15 residues long. With 0 bases removed from V and 0 bases from J, the gap between germline ends came to 7 bases. Germline V gives CDR1 SGHTS, CDR2 YDEGEE.

The chain couples TRBV7-9 to TRBJ1-1, with TRBD1 identical over 7 bases. V gave up 6 bases and J gave up 8 bases; unmatched junction bases: 6. CDR3 length equals 12 residues. Germline V gene data show CDR1 as SEHNR and CDR2 as FQNEAQ (reference sequence). CDR3 coding DNA: TGTGCCAGCAGTTTGACAGGGACAGAAGCTTTCTTT. Residues: CASSLTGTEAFF.

The CDR3 DNA reads TGTGCCAGCAGCCCAGAGTCCTACAATGAGCAGTTCTTC. Encoded protein: CASSPESYNEQFF. The genes are TRBV7-9 and TRBJ2-1; D gene ambiguous. The CDR3 spans 13 residues. Germline assignment: CDR1 SEHNR and CDR2 FQNEAQ (reference sequence). The V end was cut by 5 bases, the J end by 1 base, with 6 bases between.

The chain couples TRBV10-2 to TRBJ1-5, with a weak D call TRBD1 (5 bases). Germline CDR1 is WSHSY and CDR2 is SAAADI. This CDR3 has 13 residues. V was shortened by 2 bases and J by 4 bases, with 6 bases between the two germline ends. This chain's CDR3 is CASSEQGNQPQHF. In nucleotides, the CDR3 is TGCGCCAGCAGTGAGCAGGGAAATCAGCCCCAGCATTTT.

This chain joins TRBV7-9 and TRBJ1-1; possibly TRBD1 for D (5 bases). The length of the CDR3 is 12 residues. Trimming took off 6 bases at V and 7 bases at J, with 12 bases between the two ends. CDR1 and CDR2 (germline): SEHNR, FQNEAQ (reference sequence). CDR3 loop: CASSKAGSEAFF. CDR3 DNA sequence: TGTGCCAGCAGTAAGGCAGGGAGTGAAGCTTTCTTT. Variable domain in full (rest from reference TRBV7-9 and TRBJ1-1): DTGVSQNPRHKITKRGQNVTFRCDPISEHNRLYWYRQTLGQGPEFLTYFQNEAQLEKSRLLSDRFSAERPKGSFSTLEIQRTEQGDSAMYLCASSKAGSEAFFGQGTRLTVV.

V gene TRBV5-5 combines with J gene TRBJ2-7; D not resolved. In germline, CDR1 is SGHKS, CDR2 YYEKEE (reference sequence). V lost 7 bases and J 0 bases, leaving 11 bases between the germline ends. The CDR3 consists of 13 residues. The CDR3 loop is CASVRPSSYEQYF. The CDR3 nucleotides are TGTGCCAGCGTTCGGCCGAGCTCCTACGAGCAGTACTTC.

This clone was counted only a few times. The rearrangement joins TRBV19 to TRBJ1-5, with 9 bases lining up with TRBD1. In germline, CDR1 is LNHDA, CDR2 SQIVND (reference sequence). There are 15 residues in the CDR3. With V trimmed by 5 bases and J by 7 bases, 9 bases remained unmatched. The CDR3 DNA reads TGTGCCAGTAGTTCACGACAGGGGGTGCGACAGCCCCAGCATTTT. Its translation: CASSSRQGVRQPQHF.

V gene TRBV6-4 combines with J gene TRBJ2-3; D uncertain. Germline CDR1 and CDR2: MRHNA and SNTAGT. V was shortened by 3 bases and J by 4 bases, with 11 bases between the two germline ends. The CDR3 runs to 14 residues. The CDR3 DNA sequence: TGTGCCAGCAGTGAGGCAGGTAACGCAGATACGCAGTATTTT. Protein: CASSEAGNADTQYF.

The gene calls are TRBV2 and TRBJ2-5; D is undetermined. Trimming pared 2 bases from V and 2 bases from J, leaving 9 bases between. Per the germline V gene, CDR1 is SNHLY and CDR2 is FYNNEI. The CDR3 is 14 residues long. DNA of the CDR3: TGTGCCAGCAGTGAATCGAACAGACAAGAGACCCAGTACTTC. It codes for CASSESNRQETQYF.

V usage is TRBV29-1 and J usage is TRBJ1-5; weak D call: TRBD1 (5 bases). The CDR3 totals 13 residues. Trimming removed 6 bases at V and 5 bases at J, with 14 bases between. From germline, CDR1 is SQVTM and CDR2 ANQGSEA. The CDR3 loop is CSVRNQGDQPQHF. The CDR3 DNA is TGCAGCGTACGAAATCAGGGAGATCAGCCCCAGCATTTT.

The gene calls are TRBV11-2 and TRBJ2-7, with 9 bases fitting TRBD2. The CDR3 sequence is 13 residues long. CDR1 is SGHAT and CDR2 is FQNNGV in the germline V gene. The ends lost 5 bases at V and 6 bases at J; junction bases unmatched: 5. CDR3 sequence reads: CASSTGTSREQYF. The CDR3 DNA sequence: TGTGCCAGCAGCACCGGGACTAGCCGCGAGCAGTACTTC.

This rearrangement joins TRBV28 to TRBJ1-2; D gene uncertain. The CDR3 consists of 15 residues. Per the germline V gene, CDR1 is MDHEN and CDR2 is SYDVKM. V lost 6 bases to trimming and J lost 4 bases, with 18 bases between them. The CDR3 coding sequence is TGTGCCAGCAGCCATGGCGCGGACGGTAGCTATGGCTACACCTTC. This sequence encodes CASSHGADGSYGYTF.